The clone carrying this T cell receptor (beta chain) has just one count. The CDR3 length is 15 residues. Unmatched junction bases numbered 5, after V lost 5 bases and J lost 0 bases. Germline-derived CDR1 and CDR2 are SEHNR and FQNEAQ (reference sequence). The sample's time point: peripheral blood 6 weeks after treatment start. The sample belongs to a study of PD-L1 blockade in urothelial cancer. About the research overall: T cells numbered a median of roughly 150,000 in the blood samples.

Method: immunoSEQ multiplex PCR; TCRdb's copy keeps in-frame clones and lacks some. The sample shows approximately 120,000 clones, 86% of them seen only once. The sequenced sample was PBMCs, obtained around atezolizumab (anti-PD-L1) treatment. The receptor was derived from a man aged 45-65 years with urothelial cancer. This chain links TRBV7-9 with TRBJ2-3; 7 nucleotides match TRBD2. CDR3 DNA sequence: TGTGCCAGCAGCGGGGGGGGGACTAGCACAGATACGCAGTATTTT. This codes for CASSGGGTSTDTQYF.